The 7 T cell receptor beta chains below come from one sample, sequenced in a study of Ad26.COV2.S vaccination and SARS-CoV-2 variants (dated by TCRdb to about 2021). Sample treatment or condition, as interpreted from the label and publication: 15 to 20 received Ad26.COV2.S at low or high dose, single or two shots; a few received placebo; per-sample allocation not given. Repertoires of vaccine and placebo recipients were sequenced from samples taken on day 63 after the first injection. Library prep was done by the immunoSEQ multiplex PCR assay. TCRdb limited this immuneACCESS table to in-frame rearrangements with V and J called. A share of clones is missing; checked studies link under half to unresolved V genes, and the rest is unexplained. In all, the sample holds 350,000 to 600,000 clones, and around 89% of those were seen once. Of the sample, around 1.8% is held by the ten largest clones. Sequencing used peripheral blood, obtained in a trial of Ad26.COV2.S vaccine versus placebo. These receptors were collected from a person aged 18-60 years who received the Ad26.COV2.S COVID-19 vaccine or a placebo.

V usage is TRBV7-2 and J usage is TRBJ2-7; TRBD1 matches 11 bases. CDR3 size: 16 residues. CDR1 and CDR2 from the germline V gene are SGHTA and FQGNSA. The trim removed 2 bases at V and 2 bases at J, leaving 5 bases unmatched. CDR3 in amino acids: CASSLSGTGGTYEQYF. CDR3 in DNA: TGTGCCAGCAGCTTATCAGGGACAGGGGGGACCTACGAGCAGTACTTC.

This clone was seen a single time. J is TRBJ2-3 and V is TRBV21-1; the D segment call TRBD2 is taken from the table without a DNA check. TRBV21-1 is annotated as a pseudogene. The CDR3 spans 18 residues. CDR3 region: CASSRRKRTSGCTDTQYF. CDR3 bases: TGTGCCAGCAGCCGGAGGAAGAGGACTAGCGGATGCACAGATACGCAGTATTTT.

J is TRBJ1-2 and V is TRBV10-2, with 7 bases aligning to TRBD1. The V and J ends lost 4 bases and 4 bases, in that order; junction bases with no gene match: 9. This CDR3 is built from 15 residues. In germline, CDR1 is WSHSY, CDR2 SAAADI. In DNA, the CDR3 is TGCGCCAGCAGTGTTCAGACAGGGTACGGCTATGGCTACACCTTC. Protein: CASSVQTGYGYGYTF.

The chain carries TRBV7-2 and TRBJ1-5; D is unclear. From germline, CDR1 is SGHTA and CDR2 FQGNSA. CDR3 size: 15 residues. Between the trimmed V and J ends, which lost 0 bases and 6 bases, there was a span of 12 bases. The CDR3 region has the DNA TGTGCCAGCAGCTTAGCAGGAGGGAGGAGTCAGCCCCAGCATTTT. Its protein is CASSLAGGRSQPQHF.

The CDR3, as DNA: TGTGCCACCAGCAGAGTCGAGTTTGGATGGGGGACGCGGGAGACCCAGTACTTC. Its translation is CATSRVEFGWGTRETQYF. The V and J genes are TRBV15 and TRBJ2-5, with D possibly being TRBD1 or TRBD2 (5 bases each). Deletions cut 1 base from V and 5 bases from J, with 23 bases between. CDR3 length: 18 residues. Germline loops: CDR1 LNHNV, CDR2 YYDKDF (reference sequence).

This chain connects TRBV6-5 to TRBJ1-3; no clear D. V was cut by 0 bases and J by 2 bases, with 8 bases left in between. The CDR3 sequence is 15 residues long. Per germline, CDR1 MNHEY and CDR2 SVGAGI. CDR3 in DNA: TGTGCCAGCAGTTACTCGACACATGCTGGAAACACCATATATTTT. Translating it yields CASSYSTHAGNTIYF.

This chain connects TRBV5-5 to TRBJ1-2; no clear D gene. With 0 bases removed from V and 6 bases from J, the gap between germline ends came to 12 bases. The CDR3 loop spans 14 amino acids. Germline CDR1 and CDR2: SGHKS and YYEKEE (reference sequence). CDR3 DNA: TGTGCCAGCAGCTTGGTGAGGGAAGTTGATGGCTACACCTTC. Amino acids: CASSLVREVDGYTF.